This T cell receptor (beta chain) was sequenced during a study of blood T cell repertoires in COVID-19. The wider study: Samples came from the United States, Italy and Spain, spanning acute and convalescent COVID-19. In each case, the material was cDNA or gDNA derived from T cells, B-cell-depleted T cells, or PBMCs.

Researchers sorted participants into cohorts using their self-reported clinical history. The J segment lost 2 bases and the V segment lost 3 bases, leaving 5 bases of the junction unmatched. The CDR3 spans 15 residues. Germline V CDR1 and CDR2: SGHTA, FQGNSA. Methods used by the authors: Estimation of nucleated cell counts was performed using reference gene primer amplification. Assay: immunoSEQ multiplex PCR; the TCRdb copy retains only in-frame clones and omits some. V, J and clone size are taken as reported in that table, and D and trimming were inferred from the DNA itself. The sample holds about 160,000 clones; around 87% are singletons and the top ten take 6.6%.

The chain employs TRBV7-2 and TRBJ2-3, with TRBD2 matching over 7 bases. The sequenced material came from PBMCs or T cells enriched from blood (not recorded which). This sequence originates from a woman in her forties or fifties who had recovered from COVID-19. This chain's CDR3 is CASSLASGYTDTQYF. As DNA, the CDR3 is TGTGCCAGCAGCTTGGCTAGCGGTTACACAGATACGCAGTATTTT.